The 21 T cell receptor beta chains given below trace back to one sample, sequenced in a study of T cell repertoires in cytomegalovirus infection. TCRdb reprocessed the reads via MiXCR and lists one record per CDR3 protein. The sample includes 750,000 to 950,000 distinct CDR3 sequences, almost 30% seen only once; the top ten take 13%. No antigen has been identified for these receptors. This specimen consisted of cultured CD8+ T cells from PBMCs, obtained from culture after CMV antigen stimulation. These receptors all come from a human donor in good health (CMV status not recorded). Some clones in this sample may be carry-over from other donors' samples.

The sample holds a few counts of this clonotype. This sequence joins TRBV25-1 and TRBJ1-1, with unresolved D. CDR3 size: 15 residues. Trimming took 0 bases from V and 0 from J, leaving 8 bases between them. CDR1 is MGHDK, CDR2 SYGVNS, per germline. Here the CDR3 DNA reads TGTGCCAGCAGTGAATATGAACGCCTGAACACTGAAGCTTTCTTT. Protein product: CASSEYERLNTEAFF.

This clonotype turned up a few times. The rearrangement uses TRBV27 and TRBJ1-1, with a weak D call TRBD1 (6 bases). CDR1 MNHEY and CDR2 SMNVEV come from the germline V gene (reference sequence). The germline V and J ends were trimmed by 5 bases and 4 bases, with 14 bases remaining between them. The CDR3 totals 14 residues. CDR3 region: CASSRVEGGTEAFF. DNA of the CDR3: TGTGCCAGCAGTCGTGTGGAGGGGGGCACTGAAGCTTTCTTT.

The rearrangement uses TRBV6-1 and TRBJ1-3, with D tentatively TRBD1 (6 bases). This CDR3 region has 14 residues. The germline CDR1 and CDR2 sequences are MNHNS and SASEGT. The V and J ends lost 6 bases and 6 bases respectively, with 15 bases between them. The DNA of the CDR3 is TGTGCCAGCAGGCTCGGGACATCCGAAAACACCATATATTTT. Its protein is CASRLGTSENTIYF.

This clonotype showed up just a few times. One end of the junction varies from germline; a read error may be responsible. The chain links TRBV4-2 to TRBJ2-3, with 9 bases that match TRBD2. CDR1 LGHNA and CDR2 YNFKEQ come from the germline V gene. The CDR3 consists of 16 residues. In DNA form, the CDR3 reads TGCGCCAGCACCGTGACTAGCGGTGCTAGCACAGATACGCAGTATTTT. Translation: CASTVTSGASTDTQYF.

CDR3: CASSPTLGQIRYEQYF. In nucleotides, the CDR3 is TGTGCCAGCAGTCCGACCCTCGGACAGATTCGCTACGAGCAGTACTTC. V and J are TRBV27 and TRBJ2-7; D is perhaps TRBD1 (6 bases). Per the germline V gene, CDR1 is MNHEY and CDR2 is SMNVEV (reference sequence). V lost 5 bases and J 3 bases, leaving 20 bases between the germline ends. The CDR3 is 16 amino acids.

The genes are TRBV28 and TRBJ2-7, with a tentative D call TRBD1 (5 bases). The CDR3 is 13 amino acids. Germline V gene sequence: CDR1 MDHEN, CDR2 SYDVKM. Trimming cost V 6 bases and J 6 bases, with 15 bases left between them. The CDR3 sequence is CASSITGPGEQYV. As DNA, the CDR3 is TGTGCCAGCAGCATCACAGGACCAGGCGAGCAGTACGTC.

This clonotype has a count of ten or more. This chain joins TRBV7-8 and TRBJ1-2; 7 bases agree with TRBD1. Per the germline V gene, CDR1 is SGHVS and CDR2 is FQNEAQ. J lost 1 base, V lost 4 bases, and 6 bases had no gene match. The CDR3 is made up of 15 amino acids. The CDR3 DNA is TGTGCCAGCAGCTCCCTGCAGGGGGTTAACTATGGCTACACCTTC. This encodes CASSSLQGVNYGYTF.

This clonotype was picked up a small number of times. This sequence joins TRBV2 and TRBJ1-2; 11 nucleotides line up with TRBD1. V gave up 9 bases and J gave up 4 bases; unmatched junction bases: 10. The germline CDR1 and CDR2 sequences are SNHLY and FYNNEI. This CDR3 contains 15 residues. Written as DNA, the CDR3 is TGTGCCAGTATTCTCCGGGACAGGGGGGCCTATGGCTACACCTTC. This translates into CASILRDRGAYGYTF.

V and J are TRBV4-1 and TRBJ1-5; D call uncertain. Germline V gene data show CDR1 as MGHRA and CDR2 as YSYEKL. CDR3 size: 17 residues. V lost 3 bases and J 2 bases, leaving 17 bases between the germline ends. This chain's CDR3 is CASSQEDIPTRNQPQHF. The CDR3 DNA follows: TGCGCCAGCAGCCAGGAAGACATACCAACCCGCAATCAGCCCCAGCATTTT.

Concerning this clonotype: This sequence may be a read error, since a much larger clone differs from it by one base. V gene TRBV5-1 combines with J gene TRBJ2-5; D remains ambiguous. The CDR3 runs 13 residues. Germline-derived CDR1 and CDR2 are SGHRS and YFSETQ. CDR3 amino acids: CPSRPTNEETQYF. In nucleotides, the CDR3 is TGCCCCAGCAGACCTACTAACGAAGAGACCCAGTACTTC.

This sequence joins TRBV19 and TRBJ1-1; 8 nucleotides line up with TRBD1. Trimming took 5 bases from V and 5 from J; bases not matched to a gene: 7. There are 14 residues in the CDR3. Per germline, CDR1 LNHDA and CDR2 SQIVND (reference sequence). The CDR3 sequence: CASSLGRGPTEAFF. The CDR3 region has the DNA TGTGCCAGTAGTCTAGGCAGGGGGCCTACTGAAGCTTTCTTT.

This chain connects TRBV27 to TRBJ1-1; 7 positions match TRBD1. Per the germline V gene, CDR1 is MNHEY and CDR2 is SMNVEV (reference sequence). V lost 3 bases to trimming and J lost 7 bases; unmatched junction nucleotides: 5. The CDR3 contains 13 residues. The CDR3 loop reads CASSFGTELEAFF. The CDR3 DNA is TGTGCCAGCAGTTTCGGGACAGAACTTGAAGCTTTCTTT.

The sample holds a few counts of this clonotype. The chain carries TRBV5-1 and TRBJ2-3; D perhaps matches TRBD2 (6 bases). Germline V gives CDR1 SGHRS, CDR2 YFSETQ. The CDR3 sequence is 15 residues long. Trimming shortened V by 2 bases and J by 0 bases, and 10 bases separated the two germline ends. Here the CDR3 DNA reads TGCGCCAGCAGCTTAGGCGGGGTTAGCACAGATACGCAGTATTTT. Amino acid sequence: CASSLGGVSTDTQYF.

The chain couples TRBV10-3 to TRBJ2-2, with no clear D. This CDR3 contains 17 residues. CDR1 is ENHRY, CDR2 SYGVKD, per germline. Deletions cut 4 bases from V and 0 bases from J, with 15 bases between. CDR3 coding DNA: TGTGCCATCAGTGGGATTGCGAAGCGACCGAACACCGGGGAGCTGTTTTTT. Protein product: CAISGIAKRPNTGELFF.

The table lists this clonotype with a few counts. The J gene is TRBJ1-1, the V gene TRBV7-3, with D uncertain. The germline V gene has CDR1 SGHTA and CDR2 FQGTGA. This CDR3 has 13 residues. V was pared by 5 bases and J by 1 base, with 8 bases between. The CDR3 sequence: CASSLDTNTEAFF. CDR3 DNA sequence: TGTGCCAGCAGCCTAGACACGAACACTGAAGCTTTCTTT.

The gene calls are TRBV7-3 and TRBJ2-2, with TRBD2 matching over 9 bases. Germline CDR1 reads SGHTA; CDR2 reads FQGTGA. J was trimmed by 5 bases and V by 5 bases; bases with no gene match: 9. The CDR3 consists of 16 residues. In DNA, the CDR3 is TGTGCCAGCAGCCGCCGTAGCGGGGGAGGAACCGGGGAGCTGTTTTTT. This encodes CASSRRSGGGTGELFF.

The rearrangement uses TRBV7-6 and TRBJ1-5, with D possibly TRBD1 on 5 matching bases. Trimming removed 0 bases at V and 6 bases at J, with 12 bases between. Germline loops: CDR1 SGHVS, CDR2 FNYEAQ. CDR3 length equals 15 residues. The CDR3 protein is CASSLAWGQGQPQHF. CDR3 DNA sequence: TGTGCCAGCAGCTTAGCGTGGGGCCAAGGTCAGCCCCAGCATTTT.

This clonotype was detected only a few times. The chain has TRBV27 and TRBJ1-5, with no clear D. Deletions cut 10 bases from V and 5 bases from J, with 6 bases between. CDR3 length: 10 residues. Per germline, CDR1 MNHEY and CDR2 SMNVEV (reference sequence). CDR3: CAIGYQPQHF. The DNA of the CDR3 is TGTGCCATCGGATATCAGCCCCAGCATTTT.

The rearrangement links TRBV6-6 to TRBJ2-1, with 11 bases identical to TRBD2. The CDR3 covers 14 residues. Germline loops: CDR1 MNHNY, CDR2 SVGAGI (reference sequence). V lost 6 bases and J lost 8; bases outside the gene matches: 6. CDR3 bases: TGTGCCAGCAGCGTTAGCGGGGGGGCCCATGAGCAGTTCTTC. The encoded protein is CASSVSGGAHEQFF.

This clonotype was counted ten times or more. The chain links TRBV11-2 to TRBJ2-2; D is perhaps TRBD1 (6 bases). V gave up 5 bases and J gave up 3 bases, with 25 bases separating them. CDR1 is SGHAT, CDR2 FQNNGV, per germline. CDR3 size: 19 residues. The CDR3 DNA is TGTGCCAGCAGCGGAACGGCCGGGACAAGGTCTGTTTACACCGGGGAGCTGTTTTTT. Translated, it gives CASSGTAGTRSVYTGELFF.

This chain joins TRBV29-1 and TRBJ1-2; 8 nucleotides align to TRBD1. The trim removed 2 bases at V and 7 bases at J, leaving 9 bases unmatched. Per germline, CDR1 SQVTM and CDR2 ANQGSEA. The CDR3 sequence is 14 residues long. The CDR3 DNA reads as TGCAGCGTTGAATCGAGACAGGGGCTTTTTGGCTACACCTTC. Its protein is CSVESRQGLFGYTF.